These T cell receptor beta chains were read from a single sample in a study of cytomegalovirus exposure and HLA in healthy donors. Using immunoSEQ multiplex PCR, the repertoire was profiled, and TCRdb retains in-frame clones only, with some absent. The repertoire holds around 140,000 clones, with 65% to 80% as singletons. What was sequenced was PBMCs. All receptors derive from a man aged 30 to 39 in good health and CMV-seronegative. Each CDR3 is given with its conserved first and last residue.

j_call: TRBJ1-4; v_call: TRBV10-1; cdr3_aa: CASRQGEKLFF
j_call: TRBJ2-3; v_call: TRBV18; cdr3_aa: CASSQGRLGTDTQYF
j_call: TRBJ2-1; v_call: TRBV6-6; cdr3_aa: CASSYSTGNEQFF
j_call: TRBJ2-1; v_call: TRBV10-1; cdr3_aa: CASSDSGRARNEQFF
j_call: TRBJ1-2; v_call: TRBV5-1; cdr3_aa: CASSLGYGGQNYGYTF
j_call: TRBJ1-5; v_call: TRBV7-9; cdr3_aa: CASSLTGDSNQPQHF
j_call: TRBJ2-1; v_call: TRBV28; cdr3_aa: CAINSGRGGGNEQFF
j_call: TRBJ1-5; v_call: TRBV28; cdr3_aa: CASSVGNQPQHF
j_call: TRBJ1-6; v_call: TRBV4-2; cdr3_aa: CASSQPRQGSGSPLHF
j_call: TRBJ2-1; v_call: TRBV12-5; cdr3_aa: CASGLNPYNEQFF
j_call: TRBJ2-3; v_call: TRBV7-9; cdr3_aa: CASSDGTSGGWEDTQYF
j_call: TRBJ2-2; v_call: TRBV28; cdr3_aa: CASSTGGGAPGELFF
j_call: TRBJ1-3; v_call: TRBV28; cdr3_aa: CASKVSRAYSGNTIYF
j_call: TRBJ2-7; v_call: TRBV5-4; cdr3_aa: CASSSPTDSYEQYF
j_call: TRBJ2-7; v_call: TRBV7-8; cdr3_aa: CASSLNPDTGHEQYF
j_call: TRBJ1-2; v_call: TRBV30; cdr3_aa: CAWSVSGTSGYTF
j_call: TRBJ1-5; v_call: TRBV4-2; cdr3_aa: CASSQAQGVQPQHF
j_call: TRBJ2-5; v_call: TRBV15; cdr3_aa: CATSMTGAGETQYF
j_call: TRBJ1-5; v_call: TRBV10-3; cdr3_aa: CAISETEPGQRYQPQHF
j_call: TRBJ1-3; v_call: TRBV7-9; cdr3_aa: CASSLQGRDTIYF
j_call: TRBJ2-3; v_call: TRBV11-2; cdr3_aa: CASSYPDRSGTDTQYF
j_call: TRBJ2-5; v_call: TRBV5-1; cdr3_aa: CASSFSQETQYF
j_call: TRBJ2-2; v_call: TRBV4-1; cdr3_aa: CASSQDSGGYTGELFF
j_call: TRBJ1-1; v_call: TRBV28; cdr3_aa: CASSPLGARAFF
j_call: TRBJ2-1; v_call: TRBV30; cdr3_aa: CAWSNGLTTNNEQFF
j_call: TRBJ2-1; v_call: TRBV7-8; cdr3_aa: CASSLGGGRSYNEQFF
j_call: TRBJ1-1; v_call: TRBV4-1; cdr3_aa: CASSRGSRRDTEAFF
j_call: TRBJ1-5; v_call: TRBV7-2; cdr3_aa: CASSLGWTGDQPQHF
j_call: TRBJ1-3; v_call: TRBV2; cdr3_aa: CAKGGDRATGNTIYF
j_call: TRBJ1-4; v_call: TRBV2; cdr3_aa: CASSEPVTNEKLFF
j_call: TRBJ2-2; v_call: TRBV15; cdr3_aa: CATSRARTGRNTGELFF
j_call: TRBJ1-1; v_call: TRBV4-1; cdr3_aa: CASSQESGGGNTEAFF
j_call: TRBJ2-2; v_call: TRBV5-1; cdr3_aa: CASSRQGGANTGELFF
j_call: TRBJ2-1; v_call: TRBV7-9; cdr3_aa: CATPPPGPLGNEQFF
j_call: TRBJ1-1; v_call: TRBV11-2; cdr3_aa: CASSLVGVTTEAFF
j_call: TRBJ2-1; v_call: TRBV28; cdr3_aa: CASSFPRGQDNEQFF
j_call: TRBJ2-3; v_call: TRBV6-1; cdr3_aa: CASRQAGTDTQYF
j_call: TRBJ2-2; v_call: TRBV7-9; cdr3_aa: CASRPGENTGELFF
j_call: TRBJ1-2; v_call: TRBV10-3; cdr3_aa: CAISELQSRDRAGYTF
j_call: TRBJ1-2; v_call: TRBV10-3; cdr3_aa: CAISESVGSGYTF
j_call: TRBJ1-1; v_call: TRBV5-1; cdr3_aa: CASSLAPGGVQVGTEAFF
j_call: TRBJ2-6; v_call: TRBV2; cdr3_aa: CASSETLAGTGANGLTF
j_call: TRBJ1-1; v_call: TRBV21-1; cdr3_aa: CASSNSRNTEAFF
j_call: TRBJ1-2; v_call: TRBV5-1; cdr3_aa: CASSKDTNYGYTF
j_call: TRBJ2-1; v_call: TRBV5-1; cdr3_aa: CASSLVPSGSGGEQFF
j_call: TRBJ2-1; v_call: TRBV4-1; cdr3_aa: CASSQVGTGGTGEQFF
j_call: TRBJ2-1; v_call: TRBV7-2; cdr3_aa: CASTTANGGRNEQFF
j_call: TRBJ1-5; v_call: TRBV28; cdr3_aa: CASSSGQGRQPQHF
j_call: TRBJ1-1; v_call: TRBV5-1; cdr3_aa: CASSCSGTGRDGTEAFF
j_call: TRBJ1-3; v_call: TRBV19; cdr3_aa: CASKRGLGRVGNTIYF
j_call: TRBJ2-7; v_call: TRBV28; cdr3_aa: CASINARTGGGEQYF
j_call: TRBJ1-1; v_call: TRBV30; cdr3_aa: CAWTLGQGDTEAFF